This T cell receptor beta chain was captured by sequencing in a study of blood T cell repertoires in COVID-19. Looking at the study overall: Samples taken during acute and convalescent COVID-19 were collected in the United States, Italy and Spain. The analysed material was cDNA or gDNA that came from T cells, B-cell-depleted T cells, or PBMCs.

Per the study methods: Reference gene primer amplification gave nucleated cell count estimates. This table comes from immunoSEQ multiplex PCR, and its TCRdb copy is limited to in-frame clones, with some not included. Clonal size and the V and J genes are those of that table, whereas D and trimming came from the DNA. The sample lists 37,000 or so clones; about 88% were seen once. Germline assignment: CDR1 MNHEY and CDR2 SVGAGI. There are 15 residues in the CDR3. V gave up 7 bases and J gave up 4 bases; unmatched junction bases: 12. The sequenced sample was peripheral blood. The clonotype comes from a man in his 60s with active COVID-19. V is TRBV6-5 and J is TRBJ1-1; TRBD1 matches 7 bases. In DNA, the CDR3 is TGTGCCAGCAAACGACAGGGCCAAGAGGGCACTGAAGCTTTCTTT. Amino acid sequence: CASKRQGQEGTEAFF.